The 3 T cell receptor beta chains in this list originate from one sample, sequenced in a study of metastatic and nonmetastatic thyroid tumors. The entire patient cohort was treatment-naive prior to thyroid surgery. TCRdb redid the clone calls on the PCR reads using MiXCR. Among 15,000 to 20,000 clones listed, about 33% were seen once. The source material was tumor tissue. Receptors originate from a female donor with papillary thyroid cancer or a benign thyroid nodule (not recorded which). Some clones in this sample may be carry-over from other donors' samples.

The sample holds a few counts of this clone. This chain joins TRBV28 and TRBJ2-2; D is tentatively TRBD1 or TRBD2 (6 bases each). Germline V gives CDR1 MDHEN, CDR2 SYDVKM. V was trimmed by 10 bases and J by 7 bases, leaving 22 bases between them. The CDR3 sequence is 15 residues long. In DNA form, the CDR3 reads TGTGCCACCCGGATTGGTGGGGGGCTTGGCGGGGAGCTGTTTTTT. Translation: CATRIGGGLGGELFF.

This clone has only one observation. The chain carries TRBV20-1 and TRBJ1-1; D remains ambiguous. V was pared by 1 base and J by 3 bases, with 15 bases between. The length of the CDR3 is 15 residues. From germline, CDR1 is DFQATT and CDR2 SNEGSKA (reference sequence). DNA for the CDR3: TGCAGTGCTAGAGGTCGGGGTCCCTACTACACTGAAGCTTTCTTT. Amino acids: CSARGRGPYYTEAFF.

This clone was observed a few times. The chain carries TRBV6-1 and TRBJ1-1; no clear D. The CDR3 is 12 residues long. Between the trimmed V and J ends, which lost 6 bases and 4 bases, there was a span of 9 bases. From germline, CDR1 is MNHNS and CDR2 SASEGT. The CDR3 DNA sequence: TGTGCCAGCAGCAACGGGATCACTGAAGCTTTCTTT. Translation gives CASSNGITEAFF.